This TCR beta chain was recorded in a study of cytomegalovirus exposure and HLA in healthy donors. General observations from the study: The authors excluded some V segments, including TRBV6-2 and TRBV6-3, as indistinguishable. Accurate predictions that matched the HLA-A and HLA-B alleles of most subjects were reportedly made from TCR beta sequences. In a later analysis, more than 15,000 TCR beta sequences were associated with HLA alleles at 0.05 false discovery rate. Previous analysis showed most TCR beta V segments were productive about 90% or about 30% of the time.

The CDR3 runs 14 residues. Germline V CDR1 and CDR2: SQVTM, ANQGSEA. After removal of 5 bases from V and 4 bases from J, the junction contained 5 bases not matched to a gene. On this clone itself: The target antigen is unknown.

The PCR contained 60 Vbeta and 13 Jbeta primers. TCRdb's table, derived via immunoSEQ multiplex PCR, lists solely in-frame clones and lacks some. The sample consists of roughly 190,000 clones, under 85% of them appearing once. The V gene is TRBV29-1, the J gene TRBJ2-1; 10 bases match TRBD2. The sequenced material came from PBMCs. This TCR came from a female donor in good health and CMV-seronegative. The CDR3 sequence: CSVPLAGLYNEQFF. CDR3 sequence (DNA): TGCAGCGTTCCACTAGCGGGATTATACAATGAGCAGTTCTTC.